Described below is a single TCR beta chain sequence and its context. Its antigen remains unknown. With 60 Vbeta and 13 Jbeta primers, the PCR was carried out. Profiled with immunoSEQ multiplex PCR; TCRdb holds only in-frame clones, not every one. Of some 130,000 clones in the sample, around 78% were seen once. This entry comes from a study of cytomegalovirus exposure and HLA in healthy donors. Points from the study as a whole: Available immune exposure information was restricted to CMV serostatus only.

The sequence was collected from a woman aged 40 to 50 in good health and CMV-seronegative. Sequencing was performed on PBMCs.

The CDR3 bases are TGTGCCAGCACCGGACAGGGAGAGACCCAGTACTTC. Protein: CASTGQGETQYF. The chain joins TRBV25-1 to TRBJ2-5; the match to TRBD1 covers 8 bases. After removal of 7 bases from V and 4 bases from J, the junction contained 2 bases not matched to a gene. The CDR3 has 12 amino acids. From germline, CDR1 is MGHDK and CDR2 SYGVNS.